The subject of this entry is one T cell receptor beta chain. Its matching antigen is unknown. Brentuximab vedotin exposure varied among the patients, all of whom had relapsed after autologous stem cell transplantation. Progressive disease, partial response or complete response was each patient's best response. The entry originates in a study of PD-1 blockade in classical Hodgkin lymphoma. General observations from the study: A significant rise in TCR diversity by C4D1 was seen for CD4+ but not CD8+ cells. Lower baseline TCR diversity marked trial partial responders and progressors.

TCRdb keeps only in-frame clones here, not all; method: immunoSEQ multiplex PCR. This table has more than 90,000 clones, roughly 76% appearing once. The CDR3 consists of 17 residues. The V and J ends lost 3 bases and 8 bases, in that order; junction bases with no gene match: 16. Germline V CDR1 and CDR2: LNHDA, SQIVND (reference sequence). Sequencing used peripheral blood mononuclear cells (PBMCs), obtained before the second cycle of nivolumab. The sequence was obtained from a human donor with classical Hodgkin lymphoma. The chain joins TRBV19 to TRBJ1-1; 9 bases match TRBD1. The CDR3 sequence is CASSIRGQGVPFPEAFF. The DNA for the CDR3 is TGTGCCAGTAGTATCCGGGGACAGGGTGTGCCCTTCCCCGAAGCTTTCTTT.